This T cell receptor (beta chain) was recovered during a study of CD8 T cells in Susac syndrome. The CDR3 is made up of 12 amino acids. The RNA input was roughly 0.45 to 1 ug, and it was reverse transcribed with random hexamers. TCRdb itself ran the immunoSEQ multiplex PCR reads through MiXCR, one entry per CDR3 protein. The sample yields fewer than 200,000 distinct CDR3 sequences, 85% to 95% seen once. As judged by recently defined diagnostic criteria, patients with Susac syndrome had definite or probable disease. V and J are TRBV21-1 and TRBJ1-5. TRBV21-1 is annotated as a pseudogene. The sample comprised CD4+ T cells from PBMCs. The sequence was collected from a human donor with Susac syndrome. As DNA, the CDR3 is TGCGACCCAGAGCTTAGCAATCAGCCCCAGCATTTT. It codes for CDPELSNQPQHF.